This T cell receptor beta chain appears in the sequencing data of a study of OX40 agonist ivuxolimab in advanced cancers. For the study in its entirety: Ivuxolimab was an agonistic, fully human IgG2 monoclonal antibody directed against OX40 (CD134), a costimulatory receptor. A male proportion of nearly 85% and a mean age of 60 years, ranging from 23 to 79, were recorded for the dose-escalation cohort. Partial responses occurred in three dose-escalation patients: two with cutaneous melanoma and one with hepatocellular carcinoma. Intravenous ivuxolimab was administered to patients every 2 weeks at six dose levels: 0.01, 0.1, 0.3, 1.5, 3 and 10 mg/kg. Prior anti-PD-1, anti-PD-L1 or anti-CTLA-4 therapy was permitted, and 30% to 45% of dose-escalation patients had received checkpoint inhibitors. The monotherapy dose-escalation portion (N of about 52 patients) of the phase I ivuxolimab trial is reported in the paper. Peripheral TCRbeta sequencing aimed to test whether ivuxolimab altered TCR sequence diversity and caused clonal T-cell expansion. Among the approximately 50 dose-escalation patients, 19 had hepatocellular carcinoma, approximately 15 melanoma, 9 renal cell carcinoma and 9 head and neck cancer. Summary of the overall study and its limitations: At doses of 0.1 to 3.0 mg/kg, clonal expansion of both CD4+ and CD8+ blood T cells was observed from baseline to week 6. After ivuxolimab, more expanded clones were found on average in CD8+ T cells than in CD4+ T cells. Partial responders in the 0.1-3.0 mg/kg groups had among the lowest normalized peripheral clonal expansion, especially among CD8+ T cells. Antigen specificity was not determined for the clonally expanded peripheral T cells. Low levels of normalized T-cell clonal expansion were also seen in some patients who did not respond.

Notes on this clone: Its recognized antigen is unknown. No much larger clone exists at a distance of one base, and base qualities are not known.

For sequencing of the TCRbeta CDR3 region, genomic DNA was extracted from the sorted cells. TCRbeta CDR3 regions were sequenced using the immunoSEQ Assay. The table was pulled from immuneACCESS by TCRdb, which kept in-frame rearrangements only. Such tables lose some clones; where checked, under half of the loss comes from unresolved V genes, and the rest has no known cause. The sample records around 19,000 clones, around 85% of which are singletons. Roughly 60% of the sample belongs to the ten largest clones. Patients with autoimmune disease history or receiving systemic immunosuppression were excluded from the trial. In every dose cohort, peripheral blood was drawn for TCR sequencing at baseline, cycle 4 day 1, and cycle 7 day 1. Samples came from an open-label, multicenter, first-in-human phase I dose-escalation trial of ivuxolimab. The trial enrolled adults with locally advanced or metastatic head and neck squamous cell, hepatocellular, melanoma or renal cell carcinoma. Before TCR sequencing, CD4+ T cells and CD8+ T cells were sorted from peripheral blood as separate populations.

The specimen was CD4+ or CD8+ T cells sorted from blood, collected in a trial of the OX40 agonist ivuxolimab. The sequence came from an adult with an advanced solid tumor such as melanoma, head and neck, liver or kidney cancer.

The nucleotides read TGCGCCAGCAGCCAAGATCTGGCGGGGTATCAGCCCCAGCATTTT. Translated, this is CASSQDLAGYQPQHF. This receptor chain uses TRBV4-1 and TRBJ1-5, with no confident D gene call. From the germline V gene, CDR1 is MGHRA and CDR2 is YSYEKL. The junction carries 11 bases between V and J, which are trimmed by 0 bases and 5 bases respectively. From the cysteine through the phenylalanine, the CDR3 covers 15 amino acids. The kept DNA is CDR3 alone, 45 bases in frame from the first base.